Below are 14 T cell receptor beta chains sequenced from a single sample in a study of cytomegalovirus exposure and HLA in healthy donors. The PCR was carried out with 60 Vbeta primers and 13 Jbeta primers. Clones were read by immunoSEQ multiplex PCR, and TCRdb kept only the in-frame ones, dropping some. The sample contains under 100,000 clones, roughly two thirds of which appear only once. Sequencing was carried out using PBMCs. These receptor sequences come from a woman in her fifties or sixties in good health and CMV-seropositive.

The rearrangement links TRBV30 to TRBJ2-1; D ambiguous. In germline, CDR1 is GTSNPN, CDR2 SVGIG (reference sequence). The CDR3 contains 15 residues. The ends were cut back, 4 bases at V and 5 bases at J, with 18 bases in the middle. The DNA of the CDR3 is TGTGCCTGGACCGTATCAGAAGTAACAAACAATGAGCAGTTCTTC. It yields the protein CAWTVSEVTNNEQFF.

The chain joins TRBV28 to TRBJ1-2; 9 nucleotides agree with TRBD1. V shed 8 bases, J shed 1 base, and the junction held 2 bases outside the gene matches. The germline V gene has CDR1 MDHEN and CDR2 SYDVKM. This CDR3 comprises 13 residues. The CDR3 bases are TGTGCCAGCGGACAGGGGTATAACTATGGCTACACCTTC. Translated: CASGQGYNYGYTF.

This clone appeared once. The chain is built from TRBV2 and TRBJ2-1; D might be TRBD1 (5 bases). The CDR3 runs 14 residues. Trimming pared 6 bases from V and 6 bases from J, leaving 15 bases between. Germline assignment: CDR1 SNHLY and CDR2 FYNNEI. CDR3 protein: CASRETQGSNEQFF. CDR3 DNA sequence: TGTGCCAGCAGGGAGACTCAGGGCAGCAATGAGCAGTTCTTC.

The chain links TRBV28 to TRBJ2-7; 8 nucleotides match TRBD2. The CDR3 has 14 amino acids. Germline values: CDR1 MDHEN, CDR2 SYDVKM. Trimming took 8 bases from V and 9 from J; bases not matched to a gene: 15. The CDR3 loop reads CASFSSGQAWGQYF. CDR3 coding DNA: TGTGCCAGCTTCTCTAGCGGGCAGGCCTGGGGGCAGTACTTC.

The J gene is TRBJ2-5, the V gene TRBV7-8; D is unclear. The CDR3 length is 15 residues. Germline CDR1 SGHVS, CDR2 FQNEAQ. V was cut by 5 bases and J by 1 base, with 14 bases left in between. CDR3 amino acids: CASSLVVDRQETQYF. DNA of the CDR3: TGTGCCAGCAGCCTAGTAGTTGATCGCCAAGAGACCCAGTACTTC.

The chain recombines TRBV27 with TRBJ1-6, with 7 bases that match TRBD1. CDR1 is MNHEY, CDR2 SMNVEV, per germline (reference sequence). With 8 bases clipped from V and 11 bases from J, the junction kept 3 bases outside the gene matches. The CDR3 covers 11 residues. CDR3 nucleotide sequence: TGTGCCAGCGGACAGGTCGCACCCCTCCACTTT. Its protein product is CASGQVAPLHF.

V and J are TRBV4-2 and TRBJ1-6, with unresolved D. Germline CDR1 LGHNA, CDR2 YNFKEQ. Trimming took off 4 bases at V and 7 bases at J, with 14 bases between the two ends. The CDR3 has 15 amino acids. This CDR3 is CASSPTPTGNSPLHF. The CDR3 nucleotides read TGTGCCAGCAGCCCGACTCCCACGGGGAATTCACCCCTCCACTTT.

CDR3 residues: CASSQGPGLYNEQFF. The CDR3 coding sequence is TGTGCCAGCAGTCAAGGGCCAGGGCTATACAATGAGCAGTTCTTC. This chain connects TRBV5-6 to TRBJ2-1, with D possibly matching TRBD1 (5 bases). The CDR3 length is 15 residues. Germline CDR1 SGHDT, CDR2 YYEEEE. V gave up 5 bases and J gave up 4 bases, with 16 bases separating them.

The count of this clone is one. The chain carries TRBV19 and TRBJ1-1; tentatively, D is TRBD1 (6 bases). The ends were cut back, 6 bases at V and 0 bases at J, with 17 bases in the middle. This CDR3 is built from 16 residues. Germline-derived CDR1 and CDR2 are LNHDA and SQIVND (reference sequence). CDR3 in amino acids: CASRQGDNTMNTEAFF. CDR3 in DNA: TGTGCCAGTAGACAGGGAGACAATACAATGAACACTGAAGCTTTCTTT.

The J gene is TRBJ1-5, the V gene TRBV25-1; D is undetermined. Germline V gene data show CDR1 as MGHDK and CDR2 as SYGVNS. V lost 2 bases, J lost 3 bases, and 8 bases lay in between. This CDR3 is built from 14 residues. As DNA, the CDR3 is TGTGCCAGCAGTGAAGTTACAGTCAATCAGCCCCAGCATTTT. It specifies CASSEVTVNQPQHF.

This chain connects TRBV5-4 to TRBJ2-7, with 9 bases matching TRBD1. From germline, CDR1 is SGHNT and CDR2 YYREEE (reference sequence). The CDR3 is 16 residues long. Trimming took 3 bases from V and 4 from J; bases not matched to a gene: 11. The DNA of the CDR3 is TGTGCCAGCAGCTCTAAAACAGGGGGCGCGAGATACGAGCAGTACTTC. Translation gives CASSSKTGGARYEQYF.

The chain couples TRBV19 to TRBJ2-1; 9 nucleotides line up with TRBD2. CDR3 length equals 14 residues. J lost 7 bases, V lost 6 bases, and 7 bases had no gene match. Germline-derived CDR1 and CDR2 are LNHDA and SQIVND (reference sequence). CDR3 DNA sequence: TGTGCCAGTAGGCCCGGGACTAGCCGGAATGAGCAGTTCTTC. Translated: CASRPGTSRNEQFF.

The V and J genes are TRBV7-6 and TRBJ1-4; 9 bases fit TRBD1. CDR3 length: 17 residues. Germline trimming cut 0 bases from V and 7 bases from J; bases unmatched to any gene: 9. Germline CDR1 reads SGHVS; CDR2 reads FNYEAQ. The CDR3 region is CASSLAPPGQGGEKLFF. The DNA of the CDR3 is TGTGCCAGCAGCTTAGCGCCCCCGGGACAGGGAGGTGAAAAACTGTTTTTT.

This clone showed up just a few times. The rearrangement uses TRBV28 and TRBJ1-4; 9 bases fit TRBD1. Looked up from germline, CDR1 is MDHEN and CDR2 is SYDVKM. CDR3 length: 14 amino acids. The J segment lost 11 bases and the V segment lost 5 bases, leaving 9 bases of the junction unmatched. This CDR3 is CASSKRQGVLKLFF. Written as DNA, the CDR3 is TGTGCCAGCAGTAAAAGACAGGGGGTTTTGAAACTGTTTTTT. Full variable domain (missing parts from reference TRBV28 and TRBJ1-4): DVKVTQSSRYLVKRTGEKVFLECVQDMDHENMFWYRQDPGLGLRLIYFSYDVKMKEKGDIPEGYSVSREKKERFSLILESASTNQTSMYLCASSKRQGVLKLFFGSGTQLSVL.